This TCR beta chain is from a study of PD-L1 blockade in urothelial cancer. Study context: Earlier, patients had received 0 to 3 chemotherapy regimens. Tumors yielded a median of 1,402 T cells.

Quantification of tumor DNA in FFPE samples relied on amplified housekeeping genes. Measured with immunoSEQ multiplex PCR; TCRdb has only the in-frame clones, and not every one. The table lists some 420 clones, 30% of them singletons. V trimming: 0 bases; J trimming: 5 bases; junction bases outside the gene matches: 6. The CDR3 covers 16 residues. Germline-derived CDR1 and CDR2 are SGDLS and YYNGEE. With regard to this clone: Its cognate antigen is unknown.

Overall study results and limits: Durable-benefit patients showed greater tumor-associated blood clone expansion at 3 weeks.

This receptor was identified in a man older than 75 with urothelial cancer. The gene calls are TRBV9 and TRBJ2-5; the match to TRBD2 covers 11 bases. Sequenced here: tumor tissue, sampled before atezolizumab (anti-PD-L1) treatment. CDR3 amino acids: CASSVDGSGRGETQYF. CDR3 sequence (DNA): TGTGCCAGCAGCGTAGATGGTAGCGGGAGGGGGGAGACCCAGTACTTC.